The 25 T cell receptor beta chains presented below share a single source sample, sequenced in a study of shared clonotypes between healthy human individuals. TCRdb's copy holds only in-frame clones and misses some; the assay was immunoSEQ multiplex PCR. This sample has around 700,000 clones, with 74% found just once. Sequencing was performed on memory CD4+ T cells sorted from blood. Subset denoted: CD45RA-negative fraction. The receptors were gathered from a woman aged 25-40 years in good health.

The CDR3, as DNA: TGCGCCAGCAGCTTGACAGTGCTTGATCGGTCCGGGGAGCTGTTTTTT. This gives the protein CASSLTVLDRSGELFF. The gene calls are TRBV5-1 and TRBJ2-2; D is undetermined. Germline V gives CDR1 SGHRS, CDR2 YFSETQ. V was shortened by 1 base and J by 6 bases, with 16 bases between the two germline ends. The CDR3 spans 16 residues.

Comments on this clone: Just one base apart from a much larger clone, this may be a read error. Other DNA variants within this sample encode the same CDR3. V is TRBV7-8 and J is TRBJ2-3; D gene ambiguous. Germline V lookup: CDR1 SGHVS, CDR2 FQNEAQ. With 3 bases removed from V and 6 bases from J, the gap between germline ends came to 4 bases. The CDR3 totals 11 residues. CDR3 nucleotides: TGTGCCAGCAGCTTGCGGGATACGCAGTATTTT. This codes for CASSLRDTQYF.

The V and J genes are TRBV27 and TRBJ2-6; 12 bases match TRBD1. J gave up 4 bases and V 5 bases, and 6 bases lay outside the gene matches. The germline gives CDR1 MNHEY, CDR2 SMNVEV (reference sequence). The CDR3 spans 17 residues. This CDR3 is CASSPGTGGSGANVLTF. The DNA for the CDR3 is TGTGCCAGCAGTCCTGGGACAGGGGGCTCCGGGGCCAACGTCCTGACTTTC.

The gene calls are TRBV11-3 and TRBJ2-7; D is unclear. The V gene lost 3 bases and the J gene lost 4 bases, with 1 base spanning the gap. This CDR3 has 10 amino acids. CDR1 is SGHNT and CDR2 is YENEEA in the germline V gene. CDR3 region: CASSFYEQYF. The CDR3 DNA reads TGTGCCAGCAGCTTTTACGAGCAGTACTTC.

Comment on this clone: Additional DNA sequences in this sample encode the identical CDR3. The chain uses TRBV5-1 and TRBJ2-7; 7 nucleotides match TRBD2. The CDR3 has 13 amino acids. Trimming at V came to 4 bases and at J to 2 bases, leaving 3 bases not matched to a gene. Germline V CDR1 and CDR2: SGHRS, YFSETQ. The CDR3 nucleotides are TGCGCCAGCAGCACAGGACTAGCCTACGAGCAGTACTTC. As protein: CASSTGLAYEQYF.

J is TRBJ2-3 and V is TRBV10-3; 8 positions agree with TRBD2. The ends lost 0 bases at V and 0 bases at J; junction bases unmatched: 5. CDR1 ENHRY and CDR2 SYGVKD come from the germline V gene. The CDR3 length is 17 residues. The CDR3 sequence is CAISESISSGSTDTQYF. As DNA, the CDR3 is TGTGCCATCAGTGAGTCGATTTCTAGCGGGAGCACAGATACGCAGTATTTT.

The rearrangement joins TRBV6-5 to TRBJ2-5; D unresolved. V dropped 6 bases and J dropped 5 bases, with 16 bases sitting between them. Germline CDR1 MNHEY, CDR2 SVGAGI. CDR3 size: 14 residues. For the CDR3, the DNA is TGTGCCAGCAGAGTGGGTCAGGTCTTGGAGACCCAGTACTTC. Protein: CASRVGQVLETQYF.

CDR3 residues: CASSPTTGTSGTHEQFF. CDR3 sequence (DNA): TGTGCCAGCTCACCAACCACCGGGACTAGCGGGACCCATGAGCAGTTCTTC. The rearrangement joins TRBV18 to TRBJ2-1, with 13 bases identical to TRBD2. CDR3 length equals 17 residues. Germline CDR1 is KGHSH and CDR2 is LQKENI. V dropped 2 bases and J dropped 8; count of bases not matched to a gene: 9.

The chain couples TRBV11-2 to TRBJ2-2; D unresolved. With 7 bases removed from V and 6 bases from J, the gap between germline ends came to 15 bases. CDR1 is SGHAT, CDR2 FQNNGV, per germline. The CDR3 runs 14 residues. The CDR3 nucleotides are TGTGCCAGCATTAGTCTAGAGTTGGCCGGGGAGCTGTTTTTT. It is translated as CASISLELAGELFF.

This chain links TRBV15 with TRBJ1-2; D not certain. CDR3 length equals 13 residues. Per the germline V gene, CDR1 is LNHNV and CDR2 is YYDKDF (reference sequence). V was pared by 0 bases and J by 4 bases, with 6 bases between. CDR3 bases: TGTGCCACCAGCAGAGATTCTGTCTATGGCTACACCTTC. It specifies CATSRDSVYGYTF.

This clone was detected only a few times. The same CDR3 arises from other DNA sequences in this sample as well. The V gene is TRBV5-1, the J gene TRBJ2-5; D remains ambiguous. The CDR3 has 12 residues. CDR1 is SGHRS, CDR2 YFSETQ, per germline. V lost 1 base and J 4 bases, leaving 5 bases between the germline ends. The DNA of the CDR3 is TGCGCCAGCAGCTTGTCGGGAGAGACCCAGTACTTC. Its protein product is CASSLSGETQYF.

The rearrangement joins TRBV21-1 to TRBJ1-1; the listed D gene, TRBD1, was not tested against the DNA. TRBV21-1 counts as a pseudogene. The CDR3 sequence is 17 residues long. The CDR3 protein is CASSTLPGQLMRTEAFF. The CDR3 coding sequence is TGTGCCAGCAGTACCCTTCCGGGACAGCTTATGAGGACTGAAGCTTTCTTT.

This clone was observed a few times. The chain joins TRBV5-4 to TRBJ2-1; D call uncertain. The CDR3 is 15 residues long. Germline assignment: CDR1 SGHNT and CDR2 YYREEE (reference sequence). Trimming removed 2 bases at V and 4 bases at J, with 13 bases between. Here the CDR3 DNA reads TGTGCCAGCAGCTTACTCCTTGGGGAATACAATGAGCAGTTCTTC. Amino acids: CASSLLLGEYNEQFF. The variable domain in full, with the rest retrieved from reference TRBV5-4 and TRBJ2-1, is ETGVTQSPTHLIKTRGQQVTLRCSSQSGHNTVSWYQQALGQGPQFIFQYYREEENGRGNFPPRFSGLQFPNYSSELNVNALELDDSALYLCASSLLLGEYNEQFFGPGTRLTVL.

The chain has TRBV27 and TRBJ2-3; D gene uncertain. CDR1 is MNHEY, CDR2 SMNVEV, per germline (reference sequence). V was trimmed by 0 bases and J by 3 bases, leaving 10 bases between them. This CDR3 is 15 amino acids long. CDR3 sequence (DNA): TGTGCCAGCAGTTTATCGGGCGTTCGAACAGATACGCAGTATTTT. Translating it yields CASSLSGVRTDTQYF.

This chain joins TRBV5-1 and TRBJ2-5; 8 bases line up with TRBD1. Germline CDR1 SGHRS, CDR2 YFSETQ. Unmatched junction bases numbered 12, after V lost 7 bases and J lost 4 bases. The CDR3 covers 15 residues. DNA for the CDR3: TGCGCCAGCGGAGGGCAGGGGGCGCTGGGAGAGACCCAGTACTTC. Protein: CASGGQGALGETQYF.

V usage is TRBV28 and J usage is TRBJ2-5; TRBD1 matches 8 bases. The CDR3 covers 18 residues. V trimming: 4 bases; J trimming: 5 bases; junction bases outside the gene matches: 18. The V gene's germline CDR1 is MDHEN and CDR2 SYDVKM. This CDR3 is CASSSAGGSGQGRETQYF. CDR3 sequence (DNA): TGTGCCAGCAGTTCTGCCGGTGGCTCTGGACAGGGTAGGGAGACCCAGTACTTC. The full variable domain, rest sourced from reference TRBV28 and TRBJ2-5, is DVKVTQSSRYLVKRTGEKVFLECVQDMDHENMFWYRQDPGLGLRLIYFSYDVKMKEKGDIPEGYSVSREKKERFSLILESASTNQTSMYLCASSSAGGSGQGRETQYFGPGTRLLVL.

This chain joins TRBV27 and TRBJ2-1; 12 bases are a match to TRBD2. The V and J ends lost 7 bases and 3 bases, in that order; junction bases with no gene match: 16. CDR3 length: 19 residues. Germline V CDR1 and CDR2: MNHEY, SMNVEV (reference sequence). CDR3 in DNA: TGTGCCAGCATCCCGTCAGAGCAGACTAGCGGGAGTATCTACAATGAGCAGTTCTTC. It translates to CASIPSEQTSGSIYNEQFF.

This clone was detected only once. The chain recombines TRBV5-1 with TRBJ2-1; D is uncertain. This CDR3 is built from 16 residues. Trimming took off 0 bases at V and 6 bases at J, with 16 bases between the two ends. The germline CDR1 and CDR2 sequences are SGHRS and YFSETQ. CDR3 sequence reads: CASSLALDGPRNEQFF. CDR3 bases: TGCGCCAGCAGCTTGGCCCTGGACGGTCCCCGCAATGAGCAGTTCTTC.

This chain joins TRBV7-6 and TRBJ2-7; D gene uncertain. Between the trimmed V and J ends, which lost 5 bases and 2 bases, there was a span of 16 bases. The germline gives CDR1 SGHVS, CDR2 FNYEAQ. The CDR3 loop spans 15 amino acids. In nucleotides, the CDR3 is TGTGCCAGCAGCCCCCAGGAAGGGCGTGCCTACGAGCAGTACTTC. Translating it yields CASSPQEGRAYEQYF.

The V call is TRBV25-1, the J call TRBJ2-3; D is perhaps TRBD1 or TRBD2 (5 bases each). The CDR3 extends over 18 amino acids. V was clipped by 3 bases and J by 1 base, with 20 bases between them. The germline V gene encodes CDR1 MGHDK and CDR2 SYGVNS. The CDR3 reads CASSEQIEGPAGTDTQYF. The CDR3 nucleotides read TGTGCCAGCAGTGAGCAGATCGAGGGACCCGCTGGCACAGATACGCAGTATTTT.

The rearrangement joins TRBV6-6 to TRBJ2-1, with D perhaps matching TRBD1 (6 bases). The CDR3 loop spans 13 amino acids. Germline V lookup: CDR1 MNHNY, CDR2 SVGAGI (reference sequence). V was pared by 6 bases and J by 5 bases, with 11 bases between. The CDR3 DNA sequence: TGTGCCAGCAGCCGACAGGACAACAATGAGCAGTTCTTC. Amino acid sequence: CASSRQDNNEQFF.

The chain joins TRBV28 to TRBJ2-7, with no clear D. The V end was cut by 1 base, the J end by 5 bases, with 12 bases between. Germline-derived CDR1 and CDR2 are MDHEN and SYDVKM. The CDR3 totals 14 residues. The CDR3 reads CASSLSRSWDEQYF. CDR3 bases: TGTGCCAGCAGTTTATCCCGGAGCTGGGACGAGCAGTACTTC. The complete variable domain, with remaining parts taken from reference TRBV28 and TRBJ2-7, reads DVKVTQSSRYLVKRTGEKVFLECVQDMDHENMFWYRQDPGLGLRLIYFSYDVKMKEKGDIPEGYSVSREKKERFSLILESASTNQTSMYLCASSLSRSWDEQYFGPGTRLTVT.

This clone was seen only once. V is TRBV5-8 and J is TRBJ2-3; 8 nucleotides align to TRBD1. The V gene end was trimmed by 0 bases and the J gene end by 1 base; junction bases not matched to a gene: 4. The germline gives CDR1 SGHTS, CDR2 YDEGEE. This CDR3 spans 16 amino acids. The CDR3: CASSLEQGVGTDTQYF. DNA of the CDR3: TGTGCCAGCAGCTTGGAACAGGGGGTCGGCACAGATACGCAGTATTTT.

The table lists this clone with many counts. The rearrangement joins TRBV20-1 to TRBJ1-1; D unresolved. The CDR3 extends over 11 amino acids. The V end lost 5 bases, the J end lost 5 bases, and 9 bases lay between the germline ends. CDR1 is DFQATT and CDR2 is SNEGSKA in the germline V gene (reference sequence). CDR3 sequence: CSALSETEAFF. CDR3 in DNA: TGCAGTGCTCTGTCTGAGACTGAAGCTTTCTTT.

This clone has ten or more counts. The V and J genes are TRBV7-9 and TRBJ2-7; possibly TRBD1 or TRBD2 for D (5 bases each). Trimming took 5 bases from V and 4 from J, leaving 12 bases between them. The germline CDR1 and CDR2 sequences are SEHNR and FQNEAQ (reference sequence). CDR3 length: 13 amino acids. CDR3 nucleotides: TGTGCCAGCAGCCCCCGGGGCGCGTACGAGCAGTACTTC. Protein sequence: CASSPRGAYEQYF.